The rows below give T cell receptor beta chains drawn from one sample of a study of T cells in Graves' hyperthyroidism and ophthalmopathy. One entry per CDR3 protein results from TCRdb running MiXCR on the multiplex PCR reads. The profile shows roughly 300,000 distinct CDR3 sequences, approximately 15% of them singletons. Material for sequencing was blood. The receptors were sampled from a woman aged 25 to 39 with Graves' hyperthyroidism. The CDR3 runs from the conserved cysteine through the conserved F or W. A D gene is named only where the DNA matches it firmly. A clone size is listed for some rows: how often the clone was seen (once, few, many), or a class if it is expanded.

cdr3_aa: CASSLVMGTGDEQFF
cdr3_nt: TGTGCCAGCAGCTTAGTTATGGGTACCGGGGATGAGCAGTTCTTC
j_call: TRBJ2-1
cdr3_length: 15
d_call: -
v_call: TRBV7-2
clone_size: many

cdr3_aa: CASSATGSGAKDTQYF
cdr3_nt: TGTGCCAGCAGTGCAACGGGGTCAGGGGCGAAAGATACGCAGTATTTT
j_call: TRBJ2-3
cdr3_length: 16
d_call: -
v_call: TRBV7-3
clone_size: -

cdr3_aa: CASSLPPPTRNGYTF
cdr3_nt: TGTGCCAGCAGTTTACCCCCACCGACAAGGAATGGCTACACCTTC
j_call: TRBJ1-2
cdr3_length: 15
d_call: -
v_call: TRBV28
clone_size: few

cdr3_aa: CASSPRAADTQYF
cdr3_nt: TGTGCCAGCAGCCCCCGAGCGGCGGATACGCAGTATTTT
j_call: TRBJ2-3
cdr3_length: 13
d_call: -
v_call: TRBV9
clone_size: -

cdr3_aa: CAWGTGTRSGRRYEQYF
cdr3_nt: TGTGCCTGGGGGACAGGGACTCGTAGCGGGAGACGATACGAGCAGTACTTC
j_call: TRBJ2-7
cdr3_length: 17
d_call: -
v_call: TRBV30
clone_size: many

cdr3_aa: CASYSGTTGELFF
cdr3_nt: TGTGCCAGCTATAGCGGGACCACCGGGGAGCTGTTTTTT
j_call: TRBJ2-2
cdr3_length: 13
d_call: TRBD2
v_call: TRBV28
clone_size: many

cdr3_aa: CASTPLRGYNEQFF
cdr3_nt: TGTGCCAGCACCCCCCTCAGGGGCTACAATGAGCAGTTCTTC
j_call: TRBJ2-1
cdr3_length: 14
d_call: -
v_call: TRBV6-1
clone_size: -

cdr3_aa: CASSDLADPYEQYF
cdr3_nt: TGTGCCAGCAGCGACCTAGCGGACCCCTACGAGCAGTACTTC
j_call: TRBJ2-7
cdr3_length: 14
d_call: TRBD2
v_call: TRBV11-2
clone_size: few

cdr3_aa: CASVIFGGTGEQFF
cdr3_nt: TGTGCCAGTGTTATATTCGGGGGGACGGGTGAGCAGTTCTTC
j_call: TRBJ2-1
cdr3_length: 14
d_call: TRBD2
v_call: TRBV6-2/TRBV6-3
clone_size: -

cdr3_aa: CASGMRAGSSYNEQFF
cdr3_nt: TGTGCCAGTGGGATGAGGGCGGGAAGTTCCTACAATGAGCAGTTCTTC
j_call: TRBJ2-1
cdr3_length: 16
d_call: -
v_call: TRBV19
clone_size: few

cdr3_aa: CASSQGQINEKLFF
cdr3_nt: TGTGCCAGCTCACAGGGACAGATTAATGAAAAACTGTTTTTT
j_call: TRBJ1-4
cdr3_length: 14
d_call: TRBD1
v_call: TRBV18
clone_size: -

cdr3_aa: CASGISGRATDTQYF
cdr3_nt: TGTGCTAGTGGCATAAGCGGGAGGGCCACAGATACGCAGTATTTT
j_call: TRBJ2-3
cdr3_length: 15
d_call: TRBD2
v_call: TRBV12-5
clone_size: many

cdr3_aa: CASSYLSSGSYNSPLHF
cdr3_nt: TGTGCCAGCAGTTACTTGTCATCCGGATCCTATAATTCACCCCTCCACTTT
j_call: TRBJ1-6
cdr3_length: 17
d_call: -
v_call: TRBV6-9
clone_size: -

cdr3_aa: CASSLGRGISETQYF
cdr3_nt: TGTGCCAGCAGTTTAGGTCGAGGGATCAGCGAGACCCAGTACTTC
j_call: TRBJ2-5
cdr3_length: 15
d_call: -
v_call: TRBV27
clone_size: few

cdr3_aa: CAAWSAGGSTGELFF
cdr3_nt: TGTGCTGCTTGGTCAGCGGGAGGAAGCACCGGGGAGCTGTTTTTT
j_call: TRBJ2-2
cdr3_length: 15
d_call: TRBD2
v_call: TRBV6-1
clone_size: many

cdr3_aa: CASSGDGNTEAFF
cdr3_nt: TGTGCCAGCTCGGGGGACGGGAACACTGAAGCTTTCTTT
j_call: TRBJ1-1
cdr3_length: 13
d_call: -
v_call: TRBV18
clone_size: -

cdr3_aa: CATILRSNEQFF
cdr3_nt: TGTGCCACGATATTAAGGAGCAATGAGCAGTTCTTC
j_call: TRBJ2-1
cdr3_length: 12
d_call: -
v_call: TRBV28
clone_size: many

cdr3_aa: CSATREGRSYEQYF
cdr3_nt: TGCAGTGCTACGCGCGAGGGGCGATCCTACGAGCAGTACTTC
j_call: TRBJ2-7
cdr3_length: 14
d_call: -
v_call: TRBV20-1
clone_size: many

cdr3_aa: CATSRGGGQSNQPQHF
cdr3_nt: TGTGCCACCAGCAGAGGCGGGGGGCAGAGCAATCAGCCCCAGCATTTT
j_call: TRBJ1-5
cdr3_length: 16
d_call: -
v_call: TRBV15
clone_size: few

cdr3_aa: CASSYSPLNEQFF
cdr3_nt: TGTGCCAGCAGTTACTCACCTCTCAATGAGCAGTTCTTC
j_call: TRBJ2-1
cdr3_length: 13
d_call: -
v_call: TRBV6-2/TRBV6-3
clone_size: many

cdr3_aa: CASRARTGETDTQYF
cdr3_nt: TGTGCCAGCAGAGCGAGGACAGGGGAAACAGATACGCAGTATTTT
j_call: TRBJ2-3
cdr3_length: 15
d_call: TRBD1
v_call: TRBV6-1
clone_size: few

cdr3_aa: CASSPGLGSYEQYF
cdr3_nt: TGTGCCAGCAGCCCGGGACTGGGATCCTACGAGCAGTACTTC
j_call: TRBJ2-7
cdr3_length: 14
d_call: -
v_call: TRBV3-1
clone_size: -

cdr3_aa: CASSGSGNTIYF
cdr3_nt: TGTGCCAGCTCAGGGTCTGGAAACACCATATATTTT
j_call: TRBJ1-3
cdr3_length: 12
d_call: -
v_call: TRBV10-3
clone_size: many

cdr3_aa: CASSHHRDRQETQYF
cdr3_nt: TGTGCCAGCAGCCACCACCGGGACAGACAAGAGACCCAGTACTTC
j_call: TRBJ2-5
cdr3_length: 15
d_call: TRBD1
v_call: TRBV12-3/TRBV12-4
clone_size: many

cdr3_aa: CASSPGLSLNEKLFF
cdr3_nt: TGTGCTAGCAGCCCCGGACTGAGTCTTAATGAAAAACTGTTTTTT
j_call: TRBJ1-4
cdr3_length: 15
d_call: -
v_call: TRBV7-7
clone_size: few

cdr3_aa: CASSQQGVKNTEAFF
cdr3_nt: TGTGCCAGCAGTCAACAGGGTGTAAAGAACACTGAAGCTTTCTTT
j_call: TRBJ1-1
cdr3_length: 15
d_call: -
v_call: TRBV6-1
clone_size: many

cdr3_aa: CSASWWRGGGDQETQYF
cdr3_nt: TGCAGTGCTAGTTGGTGGCGGGGAGGGGGAGATCAAGAGACCCAGTACTTC
j_call: TRBJ2-5
cdr3_length: 17
d_call: -
v_call: TRBV20-1
clone_size: few

cdr3_aa: CASSLGRGPPTDTQYF
cdr3_nt: TGCGCCAGCAGCTTAGGGAGGGGCCCCCCCACAGATACGCAGTATTTT
j_call: TRBJ2-3
cdr3_length: 16
d_call: TRBD2
v_call: TRBV5-1
clone_size: -

cdr3_aa: CSVVERYEQYF
cdr3_nt: TGCAGCGTTGTCGAGAGGTACGAGCAGTACTTC
j_call: TRBJ2-7
cdr3_length: 11
d_call: -
v_call: TRBV29-1
clone_size: many

cdr3_aa: CASSLFTQNTEAFF
cdr3_nt: TGTGCCAGCAGTTTATTCACACAGAACACTGAAGCTTTCTTT
j_call: TRBJ1-1
cdr3_length: 14
d_call: -
v_call: TRBV28
clone_size: -

cdr3_aa: CATSRGGEAFF
cdr3_nt: TGTGCCACCAGCAGAGGAGGGGAAGCTTTCTTT
j_call: TRBJ1-1
cdr3_length: 11
d_call: -
v_call: TRBV15
clone_size: many

cdr3_aa: CASSWGRWDEQFF
cdr3_nt: TGTGCCAGCAGCTGGGGGAGATGGGATGAGCAGTTCTTC
j_call: TRBJ2-1
cdr3_length: 13
d_call: -
v_call: TRBV7-2
clone_size: many

cdr3_aa: CASSMRGDMNTEAFF
cdr3_nt: TGCGCCAGCAGCATGAGGGGGGACATGAACACTGAAGCTTTCTTT
j_call: TRBJ1-1
cdr3_length: 15
d_call: -
v_call: TRBV4-1
clone_size: -

cdr3_aa: CASSLGLAGGPRVADTQYF
cdr3_nt: TGTGCCAGCAGCTTGGGACTAGCGGGAGGGCCAAGGGTCGCAGATACGCAGTATTTT
j_call: TRBJ2-3
cdr3_length: 19
d_call: TRBD2
v_call: TRBV5-5
clone_size: -

cdr3_aa: CASSPTQNEQFF
cdr3_nt: TGTGCCAGCAGCCCCACGCAAAATGAGCAGTTCTTC
j_call: TRBJ2-1
cdr3_length: 12
d_call: -
v_call: TRBV7-2
clone_size: few

cdr3_aa: CASSRPKSSTDTQYF
cdr3_nt: TGTGCCAGCAGTCGGCCCAAAAGTAGCACAGATACGCAGTATTTT
j_call: TRBJ2-3
cdr3_length: 15
d_call: -
v_call: TRBV2
clone_size: many

cdr3_aa: CASSESALGNTEAFF
cdr3_nt: TGTGCCAGCAGTGAGAGCGCCCTTGGGAACACTGAAGCTTTCTTT
j_call: TRBJ1-1
cdr3_length: 15
d_call: -
v_call: TRBV6-1
clone_size: -

cdr3_aa: CASSIKGGSSYNEQFF
cdr3_nt: TGTGCCAGTAGTATTAAGGGGGGTAGCTCCTACAATGAGCAGTTCTTC
j_call: TRBJ2-1
cdr3_length: 16
d_call: -
v_call: TRBV19
clone_size: -

cdr3_aa: CATSDTDRVRQETQYF
cdr3_nt: TGTGCCACCAGTGATACCGACAGGGTGAGGCAAGAGACCCAGTACTTC
j_call: TRBJ2-5
cdr3_length: 16
d_call: TRBD1
v_call: TRBV24-1
clone_size: many

cdr3_aa: CASSDRDRDYGYTF
cdr3_nt: TGTGCCAGCAGTGACAGGGACAGGGACTATGGCTACACCTTC
j_call: TRBJ1-2
cdr3_length: 14
d_call: TRBD1
v_call: TRBV2
clone_size: many

cdr3_aa: CASSSGQSYGYTF
cdr3_nt: TGTGCCAGCAGTTCCGGACAGTCCTATGGCTACACCTTC
j_call: TRBJ1-2
cdr3_length: 13
d_call: -
v_call: TRBV28
clone_size: many

cdr3_aa: CASRFGLSGRDEQYF
cdr3_nt: TGTGCCAGCAGGTTTGGGCTGTCTGGTCGCGACGAGCAGTACTTC
j_call: TRBJ2-7
cdr3_length: 15
d_call: -
v_call: TRBV6-1
clone_size: -

cdr3_aa: CASSLQQGPDQPQHF
cdr3_nt: TGTGCCAGCAGCCTACAACAGGGGCCAGATCAGCCCCAGCATTTT
j_call: TRBJ1-5
cdr3_length: 15
d_call: TRBD1
v_call: TRBV6-1
clone_size: -

cdr3_aa: CASSTTGGLQPQHF
cdr3_nt: TGTGCCAGTAGTACCACAGGGGGCTTGCAGCCCCAGCATTTT
j_call: TRBJ1-5
cdr3_length: 14
d_call: TRBD1
v_call: TRBV19
clone_size: -

cdr3_aa: CASRLEQGGRPYEQYF
cdr3_nt: TGCGCCAGCAGATTGGAACAGGGGGGCAGGCCCTACGAGCAGTACTTC
j_call: TRBJ2-7
cdr3_length: 16
d_call: TRBD1
v_call: TRBV5-1
clone_size: -

cdr3_aa: CASSEDGHYEQYF
cdr3_nt: TGTGCCAGCAGTGAAGACGGCCATTACGAGCAGTACTTC
j_call: TRBJ2-7
cdr3_length: 13
d_call: -
v_call: TRBV6-1
clone_size: -

cdr3_aa: CASSFKLRPSDWRGILNEQFF
cdr3_nt: TGTGCCAGCAGCTTTAAGTTGAGACCTTCCGACTGGAGGGGAATCCTGAATGAGCAGTTCTTC
j_call: TRBJ2-1
cdr3_length: 21
d_call: -
v_call: TRBV5-6
clone_size: few